The 21 T cell receptor beta chains given below trace back to one sample, sequenced in a study of blood T cell repertoires in COVID-19 (TCRdb year 2020). The library came from the immunoSEQ multiplex PCR assay. TCRdb limited this immuneACCESS table to in-frame rearrangements with V and J called. A share of clones is missing; checked studies link under half to unresolved V genes, and the rest is unexplained. In this sample the table shows 100,000 or so clones, around 85% of which occur a single time. The top ten constitute more than 1.5% of the sample. The sample taken for sequencing was peripheral blood. The receptors were sampled from a woman between 65 and 79 years old with active or convalescent COVID-19.

V usage is TRBV5-5 and J usage is TRBJ1-1, with 7 bases matching TRBD1. V lost 5 bases, J lost 7 bases, and 8 bases stayed unmatched. Germline-derived CDR1 and CDR2 are SGHKS and YYEKEE (reference sequence). This CDR3 has 13 residues. CDR3 sequence: CASSHGDSFEAFF. The DNA for the CDR3 is TGTGCCAGCAGTCATGGGGACAGTTTTGAAGCTTTCTTT.

This clone was seen only once. The chain has TRBV7-2 and TRBJ2-1, with 13 bases identical to TRBD2. This CDR3 comprises 16 residues. The ends lost 3 bases at V and 8 bases at J; junction bases unmatched: 7. The germline gives CDR1 SGHTA, CDR2 FQGNSA. The CDR3 DNA reads TGTGCCAGCAGCTTCCCCGGACTAGCGGGAGAAGATGAGCAGTTCTTC. Amino acid sequence: CASSFPGLAGEDEQFF.

The rearrangement joins TRBV18 to TRBJ2-3, with TRBD2 matching over 7 bases. Germline trimming cut 8 bases from V and 0 bases from J; bases unmatched to any gene: 8. The CDR3 runs to 15 residues. Germline-derived CDR1 and CDR2 are KGHSH and LQKENI. As DNA, the CDR3 is TGTGCCAGCCACGAACAGCGGGGTAGCACAGATACGCAGTATTTT. Translation gives CASHEQRGSTDTQYF.

In DNA, the CDR3 is TGTGCCAGCAGTTACCCCGGGACTTCCAAAAACATTCAGTACTTC. Translating it yields CASSYPGTSKNIQYF. The gene calls are TRBV6-2 or TRBV6-3 and TRBJ2-4; weak D call: TRBD2 (6 bases). CDR1 MNHEY and CDR2 SVGEGT come from the germline V gene. This CDR3 is 15 amino acids long. Trimming left V 2 bases short and J 2 bases short, with 10 bases between.

Only one count was recorded for this clone. The rearrangement links TRBV30 to TRBJ1-2; D gene unclear. The ends were cut back, 2 bases at V and 8 bases at J, with 15 bases in the middle. The germline V gene has CDR1 GTSNPN and CDR2 SVGIG (reference sequence). This CDR3 is built from 13 residues. The CDR3 nucleotides are TGTGCCTGGAGTCTAGGCAGTGGCGACGGCTACACCTTC. Translating gives CAWSLGSGDGYTF.

This clone was recorded a few times. V gene TRBV28 combines with J gene TRBJ1-2; D gene ambiguous. CDR3 length: 13 amino acids. Germline V lookup: CDR1 MDHEN, CDR2 SYDVKM. V lost 7 bases and J 4 bases, leaving 13 bases between the germline ends. The CDR3 sequence is CASTLGGLYGYTF. The CDR3 DNA reads as TGTGCCAGCACCCTCGGCGGTCTCTATGGCTACACCTTC.

The V gene is TRBV3-1 (or the pseudogene TRBV3-2), the J gene TRBJ2-1; 9 bases line up with TRBD2. The germline gives CDR1 LGHDT, CDR2 YNNKEL (reference sequence). V dropped 1 base and J dropped 4; count of bases not matched to a gene: 5. The CDR3 totals 16 residues. The CDR3: CASSQVAGVSYNEQFF. CDR3 in DNA: TGTGCCAGCAGCCAAGTAGCGGGAGTATCATACAATGAGCAGTTCTTC.

V and J are TRBV19 and TRBJ1-5, with unresolved D. Trimming took 10 bases from V and 2 from J, leaving 21 bases between them. The CDR3 contains 16 residues. CDR1 is LNHDA, CDR2 SQIVND, per germline (reference sequence). The CDR3 sequence: CATASRVASGNQPQHF. CDR3 DNA sequence: TGTGCCACCGCCAGCCGGGTAGCCTCGGGCAATCAGCCCCAGCATTTT.

The rearrangement joins TRBV6-1 to TRBJ1-4, with a tentative D call TRBD1 (6 bases). The CDR3 is 16 amino acids. Trimming stripped 1 base from V and 8 bases from J, with 17 bases between. Germline V gives CDR1 MNHNS, CDR2 SASEGT. This CDR3 is CASSEDPGAGGEKLFF. CDR3 nucleotide sequence: TGTGCCAGCAGTGAAGACCCAGGGGCCGGTGGCGAAAAACTGTTTTTT.

This clone was seen only a few times. V and J are TRBV5-1 and TRBJ1-1, with a weak D call TRBD1 (6 bases). CDR3 length: 15 amino acids. V lost 4 bases, J lost 3 bases, and 16 bases lay in between. The germline V gene encodes CDR1 SGHRS and CDR2 YFSETQ. CDR3 region: CASSHGTSEDTEAFF. The CDR3 nucleotides read TGCGCCAGCAGCCACGGGACATCGGAAGACACTGAAGCTTTCTTT.

The sample holds one count of this clone. The chain links TRBV6-5 to TRBJ1-1, with D tentatively TRBD1 (6 bases). Trimming pared 0 bases from V and 4 bases from J, leaving 12 bases between. Germline CDR1 and CDR2: MNHEY and SVGAGI. This CDR3 is built from 15 residues. This chain's CDR3 is CASSYSRQVLTEAFF. The CDR3 region has the DNA TGTGCCAGCAGTTACTCCCGACAGGTACTCACTGAAGCTTTCTTT.

The chain employs TRBV19 and TRBJ1-4; 7 bases map to TRBD1. The CDR3 sequence is 13 residues long. Germline V gene lookup returns CDR1 LNHDA and CDR2 SQIVND (reference sequence). The V segment lost 2 bases and the J segment 7 bases; nucleotides outside the gene matches: 1. CDR3 in amino acids: CASSIQGVEKLFF. CDR3 nucleotides: TGTGCCAGTAGTATACAGGGGGTTGAAAAACTGTTTTTT. The variable domain in full, with the rest retrieved from reference TRBV19 and TRBJ1-4, is DGGITQSPKYLFRKEGQNVTLSCEQNLNHDAMYWYRQDPGQGLRLIYYSQIVNDFQKGDIAEGYSVSREKKESFPLTVTSAQKNPTAFYLCASSIQGVEKLFFGSGTQLSVL.

This chain links TRBV9 with TRBJ2-7, with D hard to call. The CDR3 has 14 amino acids. Germline CDR1 is SGDLS and CDR2 is YYNGEE. The germline V and J ends were trimmed by 3 bases and 0 bases, with 10 bases remaining between them. The CDR3 DNA reads as TGTGCCAGCAGCGCTACCTCGTCCTCCTACGAGCAGTACTTC. It encodes CASSATSSSYEQYF.

V usage is TRBV28 and J usage is TRBJ1-5, with a weak D call TRBD1 (6 bases). The germline V and J ends were trimmed by 8 bases and 2 bases, with 16 bases remaining between them. The germline V gene encodes CDR1 MDHEN and CDR2 SYDVKM. The CDR3 loop spans 15 amino acids. The CDR3 DNA follows: TGTGCCAGCGGGTCCGGACAGTCTCGCAATCAGCCCCAGCATTTT. The encoded protein is CASGSGQSRNQPQHF.

The V and J genes are TRBV28 and TRBJ1-2; maybe TRBD1 (5 bases). The CDR3 is 12 residues long. V was trimmed by 5 bases and J by 7 bases, leaving 11 bases between them. Germline loops: CDR1 MDHEN, CDR2 SYDVKM. CDR3 in DNA: TGTGCCAGCAGTGTAGGGGTCGGTGGCTACACCTTC. This gives the protein CASSVGVGGYTF.

DNA for the CDR3: TGTGCCATCAGTGAGTCAGGGAGAGATACGCAGTATTTT. It yields the protein CAISESGRDTQYF. This sequence joins TRBV10-3 and TRBJ2-3, with D perhaps TRBD2 (5 bases). V was pared by 0 bases and J by 5 bases, with 6 bases between. The germline CDR1 and CDR2 sequences are ENHRY and SYGVKD. CDR3 length equals 13 residues.

This chain links TRBV27 with TRBJ2-2; 7 positions agree with TRBD2. This CDR3 has 15 amino acids. Trimming cost V 8 bases and J 6 bases; bases outside gene matches: 12. Germline CDR1 is MNHEY and CDR2 is SMNVEV (reference sequence). CDR3 protein: CASSLGGGRPGELFF. In DNA form, the CDR3 reads TGTGCCAGCTCCCTGGGGGGGGGAAGACCCGGGGAGCTGTTTTTT.

The chain has TRBV2 and TRBJ2-7; tentative D call: TRBD2 (6 bases). CDR3 length: 12 amino acids. V lost 6 bases, J lost 6 bases, and 12 bases lay in between. Germline values: CDR1 SNHLY, CDR2 FYNNEI. CDR3 sequence (DNA): TGTGCCAGCAGAGGGGAGGCGGCCGAGCAGTACTTC. This sequence encodes CASRGEAAEQYF.

The chain links TRBV5-1 to TRBJ2-1, with D perhaps matching TRBD2 (6 bases). The CDR3 loop spans 16 amino acids. V lost 0 bases and J 4 bases, leaving 14 bases between the germline ends. Per germline, CDR1 SGHRS and CDR2 YFSETQ. CDR3 nucleotide sequence: TGCGCCAGCAGCTTGGATGGACAAGGGACTTACAATGAGCAGTTCTTC. Its translation is CASSLDGQGTYNEQFF.

The chain is built from TRBV19 and TRBJ2-1; maybe TRBD1 (5 bases). Germline V gene lookup returns CDR1 LNHDA and CDR2 SQIVND (reference sequence). The CDR3 extends over 17 amino acids. Between the trimmed V and J ends, which lost 1 base and 5 bases, there was a span of 18 bases. The CDR3 sequence is CASSIALLGRVHNEQFF. DNA of the CDR3: TGTGCCAGTAGTATAGCCCTTTTGGGCAGGGTGCACAATGAGCAGTTCTTC. Drawing the rest from reference TRBV19 and TRBJ2-1, the complete variable domain is DGGITQSPKYLFRKEGQNVTLSCEQNLNHDAMYWYRQDPGQGLRLIYYSQIVNDFQKGDIAEGYSVSREKKESFPLTVTSAQKNPTAFYLCASSIALLGRVHNEQFFGPGTRLTVL.

This clone appeared a single time. The DNA for the CDR3 is TGCGCCAGCAGTGAGCACCAGAACTATGGCTACACCTTC. It codes for CASSEHQNYGYTF. The chain joins TRBV10-2 to TRBJ1-2, with D unclear. Trimming took 2 bases from V and 2 from J, leaving 6 bases between them. The germline gives CDR1 WSHSY, CDR2 SAAADI. CDR3 length: 13 amino acids.